The entry below describes one T cell receptor (beta chain). Libraries were prepared by immunoSEQ multiplex PCR; TCRdb keeps only in-frame clonotypes and omits some of them. In the table there are roughly 700,000 clones, around 89% of which are singletons. Per germline, CDR1 SGHVS and CDR2 FQNEAQ. This CDR3 is built from 15 residues. Trimming took 5 bases from V and 0 from J, leaving 14 bases between them. The data derive from a study of shared T cell receptors in the human thymus. These data also featured in a second study, about human thymus T cells. According to that study: The source of the thymus tissue was resections taken during corrective heart surgery. It looked as if thymic and blood repertoires used V and J genes in a biased way.

The clonotype originates from a boy under three years old with a congenital heart defect. This chain links TRBV7-8 with TRBJ2-7; weak D call: TRBD2 (5 bases). Sequencing used thymocytes. This chain's CDR3 is CASSPREGSSYEQYF. The CDR3 nucleotides read TGTGCCAGCAGCCCGAGGGAAGGGAGCTCCTACGAGCAGTACTTC.